This T cell receptor (beta chain) was retrieved from a study of T-cell memory formation after mild COVID-19 (dated by TCRdb to the early 2020s). About the full investigation: TCR sequence clusters from the two donors were largely donor specific. In a couple of donors, T-cell clones that expanded and contracted after mild COVID-19 were followed by sequencing TCRalpha and TCRbeta repertoires longitudinally. The cohort was made up of two young adult volunteers, one female and one male, who were previously healthy. What the work shows at the level of the full study, not this receptor alone: Clones contracting from day 15 to 85 had balanced CD4/CD8 phenotypes, while a second wave expanding from day 15 to 37 was biased towards CD4+. The detection of some responding clones in pre-infection memory suggests that pre-existing cross-reactive memory T cells joined the SARS-CoV-2 response. Whether the second-wave clones peaking on day 37 were SARS-CoV-2 specific was not confirmed. Contracting CD4+ clones turned up mainly in the CM and EM memory subsets, whereas EMRA was where CD8+ clones were enriched. Only a couple of mild cases were covered by the study, and larger cohorts that include severe cases with pre-infection samples were considered necessary.

Ficoll-Paque density gradient centrifugation was used to isolate PBMCs. In the case of this clonotype: No cognate antigen has been identified for it. The sample holds no much larger clone one base away, and base qualities are not on file.

Trimming takes 4 bases off V and 8 bases off J; junction bases not matched to a gene: 13. The CDR3, from cysteine to phenylalanine, totals 16 residues. This entry keeps only the CDR3 DNA: 48 bases, framed from base 1. CDR1 and CDR2 are read off the germline V gene as SGHRS and YFSETQ. Instrument on record: Illumina NovaSeq 6000. Using 5'RACE with constant-segment primers, TCRalpha and TCRbeta cDNA libraries were constructed, with sample barcodes and unique molecular identifiers added in the process. RNA was extracted from every sample with Trizol reagent. Library amplification was performed in two PCR steps, and a second sample barcode and Illumina TruSeq adapters were introduced in the second step. Sequencing of libraries was performed on an Illumina NovaSeq with 2 x 150 bp paired-end reads. In the authors' own workflow: Reads were demultiplexed and collapsed into UMI-guided consensus sequences with migec v1.2.7. Using mixcr v2.1.11, UMI consensuses were aligned to TRA and TRB V and J templates and then assembled into clonotypes. A clonotype was counted as expanded or contracted only when both edgeR and NoisET called the clonotype significant, with the noise models trained on biological replicates. For edgeR calls, the thresholds were a false discovery rate-adjusted p below 0.01 and a log2 fold-change of 1. PCA with hierarchical clustering of max-normalized trajectories of the 1000 most abundant clonotypes was used as exploratory dynamics analysis. Separately sequenced CD4+ and CD8+ repertoires were used to assign the CD4 or CD8 phenotype of responding clones. Through fastp at Q25 and MiXCR, TCRdb rebuilt clones from the public reads, retaining in-frame beta chains. For every CDR3 protein sequence, its rows merge into one entry that carries the most common genes and DNA. For this entry, the V and J calls and clone size follow TCRdb and not the study's own pipeline. The sample data list 40,000 to 55,000 distinct CDR3 sequences, and 7.3% of these were observed just once. The ten top clones hold roughly 1.4% of the sample.

Input material: PBMCs or a T cell subset sorted from them (not recorded which). The sequence is built from TRBV5-1 and TRBJ2-1, and 9 junctional nucleotides match TRBD1. This TCR was recovered from a man aged 18 to 30 who had mild COVID-19 (a few samples of this study predate the infection). The sample titles of this study are shuffled in the database, so cell type and time point are left out; the donor was told from shared clones. The DNA is as follows: TGCGCCAGCAGCCCGGGACCGACAGGGGGACCCGATGAGCAGTTCTTC. This encodes CASSPGPTGGPDEQFF.